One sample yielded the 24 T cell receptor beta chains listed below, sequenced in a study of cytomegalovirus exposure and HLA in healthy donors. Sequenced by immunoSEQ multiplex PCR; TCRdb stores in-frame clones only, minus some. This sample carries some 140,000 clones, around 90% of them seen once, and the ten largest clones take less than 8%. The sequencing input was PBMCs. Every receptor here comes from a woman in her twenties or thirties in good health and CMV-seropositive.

The CDR3 DNA follows: TGCAGCGTTGGGGACAGGACCGGGACCCAGTACTTC. Translation: CSVGDRTGTQYF. The chain links TRBV29-1 to TRBJ2-5; 8 bases line up with TRBD1. Germline CDR1 is SQVTM and CDR2 is ANQGSEA. The CDR3 covers 12 residues. The V gene end was trimmed by 4 bases and the J gene end by 7 bases; junction bases not matched to a gene: 5.

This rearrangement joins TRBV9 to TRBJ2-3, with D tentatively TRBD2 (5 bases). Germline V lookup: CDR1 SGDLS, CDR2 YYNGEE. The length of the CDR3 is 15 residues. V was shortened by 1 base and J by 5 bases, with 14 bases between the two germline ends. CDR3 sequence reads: CASSVSQRSGDTQYF. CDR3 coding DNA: TGTGCCAGCAGCGTATCCCAGCGGTCAGGAGATACGCAGTATTTT.

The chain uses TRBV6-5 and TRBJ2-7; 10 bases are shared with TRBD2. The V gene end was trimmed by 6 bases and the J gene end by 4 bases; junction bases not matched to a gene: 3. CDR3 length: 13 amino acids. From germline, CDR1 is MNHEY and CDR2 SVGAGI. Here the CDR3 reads CASREREGYEQYF. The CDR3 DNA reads TGTGCCAGCAGGGAGCGGGAGGGATACGAGCAGTACTTC.

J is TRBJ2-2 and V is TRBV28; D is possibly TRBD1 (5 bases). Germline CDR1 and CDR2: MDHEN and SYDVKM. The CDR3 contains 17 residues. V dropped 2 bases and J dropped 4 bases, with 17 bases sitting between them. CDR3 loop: CASSLEGLAGRTGELFF. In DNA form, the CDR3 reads TGTGCCAGCAGTTTAGAAGGGCTGGCAGGGCGCACCGGGGAGCTGTTTTTT.

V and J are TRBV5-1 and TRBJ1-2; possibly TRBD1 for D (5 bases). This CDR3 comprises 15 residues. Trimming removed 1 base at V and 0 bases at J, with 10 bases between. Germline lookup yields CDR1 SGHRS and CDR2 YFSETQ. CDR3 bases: TGCGCCAGCAGCTTGTTAGGGGACTCTAACTATGGCTACACCTTC. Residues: CASSLLGDSNYGYTF.

The chain's CDR3 is CASRERGGEQFF. CDR3 DNA: TGTGCCAGCAGGGAGAGAGGGGGAGAGCAGTTCTTC. This chain links TRBV6-5 with TRBJ2-1; D is perhaps TRBD1 (6 bases). CDR3 size: 12 residues. Deletions cut 6 bases from V and 10 bases from J, with 13 bases between. In germline, CDR1 is MNHEY, CDR2 SVGAGI.

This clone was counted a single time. The CDR3 loop is CASSYRTANTGELFF. The CDR3 DNA reads as TGTGCCAGCAGTTATAGGACAGCGAACACCGGGGAGCTGTTTTTT. V is TRBV6-5 and J is TRBJ2-2; D is perhaps TRBD1 (6 bases). Germline V lookup: CDR1 MNHEY, CDR2 SVGAGI. Trimming took off 3 bases at V and 0 bases at J, with 8 bases between the two ends. CDR3 length: 15 residues.

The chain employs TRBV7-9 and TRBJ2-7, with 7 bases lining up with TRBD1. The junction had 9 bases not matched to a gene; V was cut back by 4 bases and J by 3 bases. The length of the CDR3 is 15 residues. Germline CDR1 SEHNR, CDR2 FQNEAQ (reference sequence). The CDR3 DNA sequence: TGTGCCAGCAGCTCCCCCGCGGACAGGTACTACGAGCAGTACTTC. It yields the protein CASSSPADRYYEQYF.

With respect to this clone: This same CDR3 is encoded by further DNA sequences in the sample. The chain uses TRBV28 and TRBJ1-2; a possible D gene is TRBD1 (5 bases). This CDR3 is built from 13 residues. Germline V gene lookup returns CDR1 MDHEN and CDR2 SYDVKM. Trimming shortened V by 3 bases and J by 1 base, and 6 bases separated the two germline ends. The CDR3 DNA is TGTGCCAGCAGTTTCGACAGTAACTATGGCTACACCTTC. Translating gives CASSFDSNYGYTF.

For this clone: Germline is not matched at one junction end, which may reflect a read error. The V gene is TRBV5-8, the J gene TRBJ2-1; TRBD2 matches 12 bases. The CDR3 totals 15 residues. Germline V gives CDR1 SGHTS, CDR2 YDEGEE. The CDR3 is CASRLGLAGNNEQFF. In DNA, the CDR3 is TGTGCCAGCAGATTGGGACTAGCGGGCAACAATGAGCAGTTCTTC.

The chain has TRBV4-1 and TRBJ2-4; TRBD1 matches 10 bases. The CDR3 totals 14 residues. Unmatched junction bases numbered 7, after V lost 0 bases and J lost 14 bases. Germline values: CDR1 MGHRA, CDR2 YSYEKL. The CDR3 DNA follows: TGCGCCAGCAGCCAAGATCAAGGACAGGGGGGGAAGTACTTC. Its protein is CASSQDQGQGGKYF.

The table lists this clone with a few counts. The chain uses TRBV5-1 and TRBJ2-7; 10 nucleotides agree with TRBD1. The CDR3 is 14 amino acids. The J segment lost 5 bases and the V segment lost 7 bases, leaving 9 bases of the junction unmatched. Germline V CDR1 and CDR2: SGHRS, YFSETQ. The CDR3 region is CASRRTGGFDEQYF. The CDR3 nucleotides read TGCGCCAGCCGCCGGACAGGGGGGTTTGACGAGCAGTACTTC.

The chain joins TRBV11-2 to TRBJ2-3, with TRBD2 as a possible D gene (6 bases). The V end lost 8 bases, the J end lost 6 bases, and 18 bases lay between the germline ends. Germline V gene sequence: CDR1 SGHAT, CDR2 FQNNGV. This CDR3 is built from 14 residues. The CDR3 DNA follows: TGTGCCAGCGGCCCTAGCGCCGGAGGGGATACGCAGTATTTT. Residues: CASGPSAGGDTQYF.

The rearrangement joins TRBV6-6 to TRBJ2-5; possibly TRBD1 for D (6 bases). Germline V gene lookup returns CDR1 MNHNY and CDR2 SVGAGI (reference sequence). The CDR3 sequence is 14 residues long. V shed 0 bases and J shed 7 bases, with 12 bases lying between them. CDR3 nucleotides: TGTGCCAGCAGTTACTCGAACAGGGTTGGGACCCAGTACTTC. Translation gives CASSYSNRVGTQYF.

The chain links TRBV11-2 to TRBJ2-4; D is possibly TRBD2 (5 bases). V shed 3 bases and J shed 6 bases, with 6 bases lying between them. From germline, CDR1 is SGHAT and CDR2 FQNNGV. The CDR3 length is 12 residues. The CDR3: CASSFEGNIQYF. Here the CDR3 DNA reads TGTGCCAGCAGCTTCGAGGGAAACATTCAGTACTTC.

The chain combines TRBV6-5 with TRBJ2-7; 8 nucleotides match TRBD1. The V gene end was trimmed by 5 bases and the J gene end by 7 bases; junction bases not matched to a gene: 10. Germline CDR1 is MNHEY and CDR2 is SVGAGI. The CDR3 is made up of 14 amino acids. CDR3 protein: CASSTWTGWEEQYF. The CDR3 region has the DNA TGTGCCAGCAGTACCTGGACAGGGTGGGAGGAGCAGTACTTC.

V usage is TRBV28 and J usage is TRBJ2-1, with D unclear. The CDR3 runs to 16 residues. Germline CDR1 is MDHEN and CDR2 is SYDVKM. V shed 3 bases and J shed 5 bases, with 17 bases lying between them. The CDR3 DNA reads TGTGCCAGCAGTTTCCCCCTCCGGGTATCCCACAATGAGCAGTTCTTC. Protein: CASSFPLRVSHNEQFF.

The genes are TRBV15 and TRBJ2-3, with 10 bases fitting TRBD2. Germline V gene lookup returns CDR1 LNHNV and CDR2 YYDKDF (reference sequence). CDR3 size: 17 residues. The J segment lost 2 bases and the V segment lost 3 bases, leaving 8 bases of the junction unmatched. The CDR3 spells CATSSAGTSAFTDTQYF. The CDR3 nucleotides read TGTGCCACCAGCAGCGCCGGGACTAGCGCGTTCACAGATACGCAGTATTTT.

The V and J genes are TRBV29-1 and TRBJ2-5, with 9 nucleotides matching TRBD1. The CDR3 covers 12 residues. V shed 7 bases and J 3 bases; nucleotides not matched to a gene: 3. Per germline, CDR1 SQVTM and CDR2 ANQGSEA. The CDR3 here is CSGRQGEETQYF. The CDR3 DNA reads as TGCAGCGGAAGACAGGGGGAAGAGACCCAGTACTTC.

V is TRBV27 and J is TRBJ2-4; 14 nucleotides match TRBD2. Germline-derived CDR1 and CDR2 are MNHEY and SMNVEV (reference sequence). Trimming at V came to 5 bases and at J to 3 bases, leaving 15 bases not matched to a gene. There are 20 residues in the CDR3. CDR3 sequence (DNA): TGTGCCAGCAGTCAGGGACTAGCGGGGGCTACTCCGTGGGTCAAAAACATTCAGTACTTC. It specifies CASSQGLAGATPWVKNIQYF.

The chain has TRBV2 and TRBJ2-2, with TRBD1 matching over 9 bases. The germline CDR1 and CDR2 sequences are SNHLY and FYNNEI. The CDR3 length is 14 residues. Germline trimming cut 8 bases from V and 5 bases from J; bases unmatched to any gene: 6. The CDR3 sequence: CASCWTGDTGELFF. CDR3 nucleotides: TGTGCCAGCTGCTGGACAGGGGATACCGGGGAGCTGTTTTTT.

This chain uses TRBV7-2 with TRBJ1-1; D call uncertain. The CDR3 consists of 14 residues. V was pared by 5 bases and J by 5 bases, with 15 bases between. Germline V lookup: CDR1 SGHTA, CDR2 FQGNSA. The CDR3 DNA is TGTGCCAGCAGCCTAAACGGGGTCGGGACTGAAGCTTTCTTT. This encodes CASSLNGVGTEAFF.

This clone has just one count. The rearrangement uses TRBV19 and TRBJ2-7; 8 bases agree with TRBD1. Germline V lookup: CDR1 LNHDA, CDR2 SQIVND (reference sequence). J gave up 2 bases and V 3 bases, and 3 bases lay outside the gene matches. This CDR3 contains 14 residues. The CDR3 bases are TGTGCCAGTAGTATTGTGACAGGGGCCTACGAGCAGTACTTC. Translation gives CASSIVTGAYEQYF.

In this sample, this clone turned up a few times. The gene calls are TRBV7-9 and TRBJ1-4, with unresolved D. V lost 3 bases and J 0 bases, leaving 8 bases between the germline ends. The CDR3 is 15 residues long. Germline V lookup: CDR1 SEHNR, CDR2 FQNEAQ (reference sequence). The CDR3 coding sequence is TGTGCCAGCAGCTTTACGGGAGCAACTAATGAAAAACTGTTTTTT. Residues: CASSFTGATNEKLFF.